Below, 32 T cell receptor beta chains from the same sample are listed, as sequenced in a study of shared clonotypes between healthy human individuals. The method was immunoSEQ multiplex PCR; TCRdb's version includes in-frame clones alone and lacks a portion of them. The sample gives about 610,000 clones, almost 97% of which show up once; about 0.057% is in the top ten. Sequencing was done on a sample of naive CD4+ T cells sorted from blood. Indicated subset: CD45RA+ positively selected. These receptors all stem from a woman in her twenties or thirties in good health.

The chain has TRBV5-1 and TRBJ2-5, with D maybe TRBD2 (7 bases). The CDR3 is 18 residues long. Trimming took off 4 bases at V and 0 bases at J, with 22 bases between the two ends. The germline V gene has CDR1 SGHRS and CDR2 YFSETQ. The CDR3 loop reads CASSALGGSSGDQETQYF. The CDR3 DNA reads as TGCGCCAGCAGCGCTCTAGGGGGGTCTAGCGGAGACCAAGAGACCCAGTACTTC.

The gene calls are TRBV6-5 and TRBJ1-6; D perhaps matches TRBD1 (5 bases). Trimming left V 7 bases short and J 9 bases short, with 16 bases between. Germline loops: CDR1 MNHEY, CDR2 SVGAGI. This CDR3 comprises 14 residues. Written as DNA, the CDR3 is TGTGCCAGCACCCCGGACATGGGGATTTCACCCCTCCACTTT. Amino acid sequence: CASTPDMGISPLHF.

This clone was detected once. The chain employs TRBV25-1 and TRBJ2-5; possibly TRBD1 for D (6 bases). CDR3 length: 17 amino acids. V was pared by 7 bases and J by 0 bases, with 21 bases between. Germline CDR1 and CDR2: MGHDK and SYGVNS. The CDR3 coding sequence is TGTGCCAGCATAACCCGCCCAGGGGAGAGGGACCAAGAGACCCAGTACTTC. Its translation is CASITRPGERDQETQYF.

V gene TRBV28 combines with J gene TRBJ2-3; D is ambiguous. Per germline, CDR1 MDHEN and CDR2 SYDVKM. V dropped 3 bases and J dropped 0 bases, with 10 bases sitting between them. The CDR3 consists of 15 residues. The CDR3, as DNA: TGTGCCAGCAGTTTTCTGTTTACTAGCACAGATACGCAGTATTTT. It specifies CASSFLFTSTDTQYF.

Written as DNA, the CDR3 is TGCGCCAGCAGCCAAAATGACAGGAGCTCCTACGAGCAGTACTTC. Amino acid sequence: CASSQNDRSSYEQYF. The V and J genes are TRBV4-1 and TRBJ2-7, with D possibly matching TRBD1 (6 bases). Germline V gives CDR1 MGHRA, CDR2 YSYEKL. This CDR3 comprises 15 residues. Trimming shortened V by 2 bases and J by 0 bases, and 11 bases separated the two germline ends.

This clone has just one count. The rearrangement links TRBV6-1 to TRBJ1-4; no reliable D call. Per the germline V gene, CDR1 is MNHNS and CDR2 is SASEGT. Trimming pared 8 bases from V and 8 bases from J, leaving 15 bases between. CDR3 length: 13 residues. As DNA, the CDR3 is TGTGCCAGCTTGGGCCATAGAGGGGAAAAACTGTTTTTT. It translates to CASLGHRGEKLFF.

The rearrangement joins TRBV18 to TRBJ1-1, with D tentatively TRBD1 (6 bases). In germline, CDR1 is KGHSH, CDR2 LQKENI. Trimming left V 5 bases short and J 7 bases short, with 23 bases between. This CDR3 comprises 16 residues. In DNA, the CDR3 is TGTGCCAGCTCAAGGGGGGGGGACAACTCGATGGGTGAAGCTTTCTTT. Translating it yields CASSRGGDNSMGEAFF.

Here the CDR3 DNA reads TGTGCCAGCAGCCATCTTTACCGGACAGGGGGCGTTCAGCCCCAGCATTTT. Its protein product is CASSHLYRTGGVQPQHF. This chain connects TRBV16 to TRBJ1-5; TRBD1 aligns across 11 bases. CDR3 length: 17 amino acids. V shed 3 bases and J 6 bases; nucleotides not matched to a gene: 10. Germline V CDR1 and CDR2: KGHSY, FQNENV.

The V gene is TRBV2, the J gene TRBJ1-5; 7 positions match TRBD1. This CDR3 comprises 15 residues. Looked up from germline, CDR1 is SNHLY and CDR2 is FYNNEI. The junction had 11 bases not matched to a gene; V was cut back by 5 bases and J by 7 bases. The CDR3 loop reads CASSTGTASGQPQHF. CDR3 sequence (DNA): TGTGCCAGCAGTACCGGGACAGCGTCTGGACAGCCCCAGCATTTT.

CDR3 in amino acids: CASSSGGVEGNTEAFF. CDR3 in DNA: TGTGCCAGCAGTTCCGGGGGGGTGGAGGGGAACACTGAAGCTTTCTTT. The chain carries TRBV28 and TRBJ1-1, with D tentatively TRBD1 (5 bases). Trimming shortened V by 4 bases and J by 1 base, and 16 bases separated the two germline ends. CDR1 and CDR2 (germline): MDHEN, SYDVKM. This CDR3 is built from 16 residues.

The chain is built from TRBV21-1 and TRBJ2-3; the DNA was not compared with TRBD2, the D call given in the table. TRBV21-1 is marked as a pseudogene. This CDR3 contains 15 residues. The CDR3 DNA reads as TGTGCCAGCAGCAAAGGCGGGTCAGGAACGGATACGCAGTATTTT. Amino acid sequence: CASSKGGSGTDTQYF.

The rearrangement links TRBV4-1 to TRBJ1-1; a possible D gene is TRBD1 (6 bases). This CDR3 region has 12 residues. CDR1 and CDR2 from the germline V gene are MGHRA and YSYEKL. The V gene lost 2 bases and the J gene lost 9 bases, with 10 bases spanning the gap. The CDR3, as DNA: TGCGCCAGCAGCCAACCACAGGGTAAAGCTTTCTTT. Protein product: CASSQPQGKAFF.

This rearrangement joins TRBV7-6 to TRBJ1-1; 7 bases match TRBD1. Germline assignment: CDR1 SGHVS and CDR2 FNYEAQ. V lost 5 bases to trimming and J lost 1 base; unmatched junction nucleotides: 7. CDR3 length equals 15 residues. The CDR3 reads CASSNNRDRNTEAFF. CDR3 DNA sequence: TGTGCCAGCAGCAACAATCGGGACAGGAACACTGAAGCTTTCTTT.

This chain joins TRBV5-6 and TRBJ2-1; D might be TRBD1 (6 bases). Per germline, CDR1 SGHDT and CDR2 YYEEEE. The CDR3 runs to 13 residues. Trimming pared 7 bases from V and 6 bases from J, leaving 14 bases between. CDR3: CASGPATGNEQFF. For the CDR3, the DNA is TGTGCCAGCGGACCTGCGACAGGCAATGAGCAGTTCTTC.

J is TRBJ2-7 and V is TRBV5-1; the D is unclear. Germline values: CDR1 SGHRS, CDR2 YFSETQ. The CDR3 has 13 amino acids. Trimming stripped 0 bases from V and 3 bases from J, with 7 bases between. The CDR3 loop is CASSLGRDYEQYF. Here the CDR3 DNA reads TGCGCCAGCAGCTTGGGGCGAGACTACGAGCAGTACTTC.

This chain connects TRBV5-1 to TRBJ2-5; the match to TRBD1 covers 10 bases. The CDR3 loop spans 16 amino acids. Losses at the gene ends were 2 bases for V and 1 base for J; bases not matched to a gene: 5. Germline V gene data show CDR1 as SGHRS and CDR2 as YFSETQ. The CDR3 DNA reads TGCGCCAGCAGCTTAGGACAGGGGGAACTCCAAGAGACCCAGTACTTC. This translates into CASSLGQGELQETQYF. Together with reference TRBV5-1 and TRBJ2-5, the CDR3 gives the full variable domain: KAGVTQTPRYLIKTRGQQVTLSCSPISGHRSVSWYQQTPGQGLQFLFEYFSETQRNKGNFPGRFSGRQFSNSRSEMNVSTLELGDSALYLCASSLGQGELQETQYFGPGTRLLVL.

This clone was detected only once. The chain uses TRBV5-1 and TRBJ2-7, with 7 bases aligning to TRBD1. The V gene end was trimmed by 1 base and the J gene end by 0 bases; junction bases not matched to a gene: 4. The CDR3 is made up of 15 amino acids. From germline, CDR1 is SGHRS and CDR2 YFSETQ. CDR3 amino acids: CASSLRTGHSYEQYF. In DNA, the CDR3 is TGCGCCAGCAGCTTGAGGACAGGCCACTCCTACGAGCAGTACTTC.

The DNA of the CDR3 is TGTGCCAGCAGTTTCTTCCTCAGGGAGGTAAAGCCCCAGCATTTT. Its translation: CASSFFLREVKPQHF. The chain employs TRBV28 and TRBJ1-5; D perhaps matches TRBD1 (5 bases). Germline V CDR1 and CDR2: MDHEN, SYDVKM. Trimming left V 3 bases short and J 8 bases short, with 17 bases between. The CDR3 runs 15 residues.

As concerns this clone: Other DNA sequences within the sample encode an identical CDR3. CDR3 nucleotide sequence: TGTGCCAGCAGTGCACAGGGGGACACTGAAGCTTTCTTT. Translation gives CASSAQGDTEAFF. The V call is TRBV6-1, the J call TRBJ1-1, with 8 bases aligning to TRBD1. In germline, CDR1 is MNHNS, CDR2 SASEGT. The CDR3 loop spans 13 amino acids. J lost 3 bases, V lost 4 bases, and 1 base had no gene match.

The chain combines TRBV6-6 with TRBJ2-1; 9 nucleotides line up with TRBD1. CDR3 length: 14 amino acids. Germline V gene sequence: CDR1 MNHNY, CDR2 SVGAGI (reference sequence). Germline trimming cut 5 bases from V and 4 bases from J; bases unmatched to any gene: 3. The CDR3 coding sequence is TGTGCCAGCAGTCCCGGGACAGGGTACAATGAGCAGTTCTTC. Its protein product is CASSPGTGYNEQFF.

CDR3 loop: CASSPRGPVLMNTEAFF. The CDR3 DNA reads as TGCGCCAGCAGCCCAAGGGGCCCTGTCCTCATGAACACTGAAGCTTTCTTT. The V gene is TRBV4-1, the J gene TRBJ1-1; D perhaps matches TRBD1 (5 bases). CDR1 is MGHRA, CDR2 YSYEKL, per germline. There are 17 residues in the CDR3. V lost 4 bases, J lost 0 bases, and 18 bases lay in between.

This clone was seen just once. The chain carries TRBV5-8 and TRBJ1-2; D may be TRBD1 (5 bases). The germline V gene encodes CDR1 SGHTS and CDR2 YDEGEE. This CDR3 has 17 amino acids. Trimming pared 0 bases from V and 4 bases from J, leaving 19 bases between. The CDR3 loop is CASSLEAWTTISYGYTF. CDR3 in DNA: TGTGCCAGCAGCTTGGAAGCTTGGACAACCATATCCTATGGCTACACCTTC.

The rearrangement uses TRBV27 and TRBJ2-3, with TRBD2 matching 12 bases. Germline V gives CDR1 MNHEY, CDR2 SMNVEV (reference sequence). This CDR3 comprises 16 residues. V trimming: 4 bases; J trimming: 5 bases; junction bases outside the gene matches: 7. The CDR3 sequence is CASSSRTSGKGDTQYF. In nucleotides, the CDR3 is TGTGCCAGCAGTTCCAGGACTAGCGGGAAGGGAGATACGCAGTATTTT.

The genes are TRBV28 and TRBJ1-5; TRBD1 aligns across 7 bases. Germline assignment: CDR1 MDHEN and CDR2 SYDVKM. The CDR3 spans 17 residues. V was clipped by 7 bases and J by 0 bases; unmatched bases: 12. DNA of the CDR3: TGTGCCAGCATCGGTGGCCTGGGACAGTATAGCAATCAGCCCCAGCATTTT. Amino acids: CASIGGLGQYSNQPQHF.

V and J are TRBV10-1 and TRBJ1-5, with D tentatively TRBD1 (5 bases). CDR1 and CDR2 from the germline V gene are WNHNN and SYGVQD (reference sequence). With 0 bases removed from V and 1 base from J, the gap between germline ends came to 22 bases. The CDR3 is 20 residues long. The CDR3 protein is CASSESPLSRGEGSNQPQHF. CDR3 nucleotides: TGCGCCAGCAGTGAGTCTCCCCTCTCCAGAGGAGAGGGGAGCAATCAGCCCCAGCATTTT.

The chain employs TRBV10-2 and TRBJ2-5, with D hard to call. The CDR3 is 13 amino acids. Germline CDR1 and CDR2: WSHSY and SAAADI. V was shortened by 2 bases and J by 5 bases, with 9 bases between the two germline ends. CDR3 amino acids: CASSEASRETQYF. Written as DNA, the CDR3 is TGCGCCAGCAGTGAGGCCAGTCGTGAGACCCAGTACTTC.

This CDR3 reads CASSLKPGGWETQYF. CDR3 sequence (DNA): TGTGCCAGCAGCTTAAAGCCAGGGGGTTGGGAGACCCAGTACTTC. This sequence joins TRBV11-2 and TRBJ2-5; 7 bases map to TRBD1. The ends lost 2 bases at V and 5 bases at J; junction bases unmatched: 8. The CDR3 spans 15 residues. Germline-derived CDR1 and CDR2 are SGHAT and FQNNGV.

The rearrangement uses TRBV2 and TRBJ2-7, with D unclear. Germline loops: CDR1 SNHLY, CDR2 FYNNEI. The CDR3 length is 12 residues. The ends were cut back, 5 bases at V and 0 bases at J, with 5 bases in the middle. CDR3: CASSSTSYEQYF. Written as DNA, the CDR3 is TGTGCCAGCAGTTCTACCTCCTACGAGCAGTACTTC.

V is TRBV7-9 and J is TRBJ2-5; 7 bases map to TRBD2. Trimming removed 0 bases from V and 5 bases from J; junction bases left unmatched: 9. This CDR3 region has 16 residues. Per germline, CDR1 SEHNR and CDR2 FQNEAQ (reference sequence). CDR3 region: CASSLALAVGIETQYF. In DNA form, the CDR3 reads TGTGCCAGCAGCTTAGCCCTAGCGGTGGGGATTGAGACCCAGTACTTC. Based on the CDR3 plus reference TRBV7-9 and TRBJ2-5, the full variable domain is DTGVSQNPRHKITKRGQNVTFRCDPISEHNRLYWYRQTLGQGPEFLTYFQNEAQLEKSRLLSDRFSAERPKGSFSTLEIQRTEQGDSAMYLCASSLALAVGIETQYFGPGTRLLVL.

This clone was observed once. The chain joins TRBV5-1 to TRBJ2-3, with 15 bases that match TRBD2. The CDR3 covers 16 residues. Germline CDR1 and CDR2: SGHRS and YFSETQ. With V trimmed by 3 bases and J by 6 bases, 5 bases remained unmatched. The CDR3 spells CASSSGLAGGSDTQYF. The CDR3 DNA sequence: TGCGCCAGCAGCTCGGGACTAGCGGGAGGATCGGATACGCAGTATTTT. The whole variable domain, remainder taken from reference TRBV5-1 and TRBJ2-3, is KAGVTQTPRYLIKTRGQQVTLSCSPISGHRSVSWYQQTPGQGLQFLFEYFSETQRNKGNFPGRFSGRQFSNSRSEMNVSTLELGDSALYLCASSSGLAGGSDTQYFGPGTRLTVL.

The rearrangement links TRBV27 to TRBJ2-1, with D tentatively TRBD1 (6 bases). CDR3 size: 13 residues. V was pared by 10 bases and J by 0 bases, with 10 bases between. Germline V gene data show CDR1 as MNHEY and CDR2 as SMNVEV (reference sequence). CDR3 residues: CATHRDSYNEQFF. DNA for the CDR3: TGTGCCACTCACAGGGACTCCTACAATGAGCAGTTCTTC.

The chain carries TRBV6-1 and TRBJ2-2, with a possible D match to TRBD2 (7 bases). This CDR3 has 14 amino acids. Germline loops: CDR1 MNHNS, CDR2 SASEGT. V lost 6 bases, J lost 7 bases, and 15 bases lay in between. Here the CDR3 reads CASRPGEGHGELFF. In nucleotides, the CDR3 is TGTGCCAGCAGGCCAGGGGAGGGTCACGGGGAGCTGTTTTTT.